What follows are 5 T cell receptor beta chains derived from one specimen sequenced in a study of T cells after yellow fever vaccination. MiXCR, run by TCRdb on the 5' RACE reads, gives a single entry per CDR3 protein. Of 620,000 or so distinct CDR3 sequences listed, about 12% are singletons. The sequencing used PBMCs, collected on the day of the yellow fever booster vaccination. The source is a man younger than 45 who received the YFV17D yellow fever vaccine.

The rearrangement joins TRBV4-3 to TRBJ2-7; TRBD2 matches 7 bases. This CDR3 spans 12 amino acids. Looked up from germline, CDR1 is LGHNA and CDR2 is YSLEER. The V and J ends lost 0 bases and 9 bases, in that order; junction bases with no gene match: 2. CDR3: CASSQEGRGQYF. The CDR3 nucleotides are TGCGCCAGCAGCCAAGAGGGGAGGGGGCAGTACTTC.

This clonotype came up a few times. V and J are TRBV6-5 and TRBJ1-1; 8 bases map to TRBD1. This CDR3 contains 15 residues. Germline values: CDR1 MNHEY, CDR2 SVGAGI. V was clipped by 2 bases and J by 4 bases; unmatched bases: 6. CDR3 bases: TGTGCCAGCAGTTACCACACGACAGGGGCCACTGAAGCTTTCTTT. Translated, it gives CASSYHTTGATEAFF.

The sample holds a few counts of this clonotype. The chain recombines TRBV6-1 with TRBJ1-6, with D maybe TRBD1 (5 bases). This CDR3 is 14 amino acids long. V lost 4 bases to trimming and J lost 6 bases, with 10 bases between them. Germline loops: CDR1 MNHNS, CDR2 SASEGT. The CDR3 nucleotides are TGTGCCAGCAGTGCCCTAAGGGGTAATTCACCCCTCCACTTT. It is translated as CASSALRGNSPLHF.

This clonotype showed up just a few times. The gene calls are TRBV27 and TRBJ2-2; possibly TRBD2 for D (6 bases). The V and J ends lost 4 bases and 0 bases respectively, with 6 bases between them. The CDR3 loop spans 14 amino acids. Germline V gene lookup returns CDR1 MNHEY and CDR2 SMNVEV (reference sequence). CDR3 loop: CASSWGANTGELFF. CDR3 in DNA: TGTGCCAGCAGTTGGGGGGCGAACACCGGGGAGCTGTTTTTT.

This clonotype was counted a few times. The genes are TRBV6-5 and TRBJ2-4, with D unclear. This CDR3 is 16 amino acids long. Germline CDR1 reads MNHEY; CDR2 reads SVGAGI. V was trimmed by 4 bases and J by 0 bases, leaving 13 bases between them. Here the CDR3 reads CASSSLGVLAKNIQYF. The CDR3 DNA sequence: TGTGCCAGCAGTTCGCTTGGCGTGCTAGCCAAAAACATTCAGTACTTC.